The subject of this entry is one T cell receptor (beta chain). Authors' data handling: The assay estimated nucleated cells by amplifying reference gene primers. This table comes from immunoSEQ multiplex PCR, and its TCRdb copy is limited to in-frame clones, with some not included. From that table come the V and J calls and clone size; the DNA was used to work out D and trimming. The table shows just under 90,000 clones, with nearly 90% occurring only once. The data originate from a study of blood T cell repertoires in COVID-19. Study in general: Sites in the United States, Italy and Spain provided acute and convalescent COVID-19 samples. Sources were T cells, B-cell-depleted T cells, or PBMCs; the material itself was cDNA or gDNA.

The germline V gene encodes CDR1 GTSNPN and CDR2 SVGIG (reference sequence). Trimming removed 3 bases from V and 0 bases from J, with 11 bases in between. This CDR3 spans 14 amino acids. Material: peripheral blood. The clonotype comes from a woman older than 75 with acute or convalescent COVID-19. J is TRBJ1-1 and V is TRBV30, with a weak D call TRBD1 (6 bases). The CDR3 nucleotides are TGTGCCTGGAGCACGGACAGAGTGAACACTGAAGCTTTCTTT. Protein sequence: CAWSTDRVNTEAFF.